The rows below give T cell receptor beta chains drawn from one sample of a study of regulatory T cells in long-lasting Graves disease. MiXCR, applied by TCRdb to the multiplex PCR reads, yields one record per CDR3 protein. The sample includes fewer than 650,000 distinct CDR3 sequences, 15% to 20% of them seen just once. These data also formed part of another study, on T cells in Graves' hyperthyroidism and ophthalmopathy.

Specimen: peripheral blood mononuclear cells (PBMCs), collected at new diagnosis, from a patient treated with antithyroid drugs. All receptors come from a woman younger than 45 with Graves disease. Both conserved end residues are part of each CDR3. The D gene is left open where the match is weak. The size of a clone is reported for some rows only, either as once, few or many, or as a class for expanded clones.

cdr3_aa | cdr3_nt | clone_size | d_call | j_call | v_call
CASSLYAGSYNEQFF | TGCGCCAGCAGCTTGTATGCGGGCTCCTACAATGAGCAGTTCTTC | few | . | TRBJ2-1 | TRBV5-1
CATSDGAGVGAFF | TGTGCCACCAGTGATGGGGCAGGGGTTGGTGCTTTCTTT | . | . | TRBJ1-1 | TRBV24-1
CASSLIRTGVGQPQHF | TGTGCCAGCAGTTTGATCCGTACGGGGGTAGGTCAGCCCCAGCATTTT | many | . | TRBJ1-5 | TRBV12-3/TRBV12-4
CSARVYVIESYEQYF | TGCAGTGCTAGAGTCTATGTAATTGAATCTTACGAGCAGTACTTC | few | . | TRBJ2-7 | TRBV20-1
CANSAHRGNTEAFF | TGTGCCAACTCCGCACACAGGGGGAACACTGAAGCTTTCTTT | many | TRBD1 | TRBJ1-1 | TRBV6-1
CATSRGGSGPYEQYF | TGTGCCACCAGCAGAGGAGGTAGCGGGCCCTACGAGCAGTACTTC | . | TRBD2 | TRBJ2-7 | TRBV15
CAWQQGLAGLGSYEQYF | TGTGCCTGGCAACAGGGACTAGCGGGCCTCGGCTCCTACGAGCAGTACTTC | . | TRBD2 | TRBJ2-7 | TRBV30
CASRDNRNQPQHF | TGTGCCAGCAGGGACAATCGCAATCAGCCCCAGCATTTT | . | . | TRBJ1-5 | TRBV27
CASSFVGATNEKLFF | TGCGCCAGCAGCTTTGTGGGGGCAACTAATGAAAAACTGTTTTTT | . | . | TRBJ1-4 | TRBV5-1
CASTNVGAQEQFF | TGTGCCAGCACTAATGTGGGGGCGCAGGAGCAGTTCTTC | many | . | TRBJ2-1 | TRBV6-1
CASSLPLAGEQFF | TGTGCCAGCAGTTTACCGCTAGCGGGTGAGCAGTTCTTC | many | TRBD2 | TRBJ2-1 | TRBV27
CASSTMDRVGQPQHF | TGTGCCAGCAGCACGATGGACAGGGTGGGTCAGCCCCAGCATTTT | . | TRBD1 | TRBJ1-5 | TRBV5-6
CASSFLRGAETQYF | TGTGCCAGCAGCTTTTTGCGGGGCGCGGAGACCCAGTACTTC | few | . | TRBJ2-5 | TRBV27
CASSRRAIWGAFF | TGTGCCAGCAGTCGCCGGGCCATTTGGGGAGCTTTCTTT | many | . | TRBJ1-1 | TRBV12-3/TRBV12-4
CASSSTRQWAQPQHF | TGTGCCAGCAGTTCGACGAGACAGTGGGCTCAGCCCCAGCATTTT | few | . | TRBJ1-5 | TRBV28
CSASRGRDTLTEQYF | TGCAGTGCTAGTCGGGGACGCGATACCTTGACGGAGCAGTACTTC | . | . | TRBJ2-7 | TRBV20-1
CASSYFRLGDYEQYF | TGTGCCAGCAGTTACTTTCGCCTAGGGGACTACGAGCAGTACTTC | . | . | TRBJ2-7 | TRBV6-2/TRBV6-3
CASSLGGGGGQETQYF | TGTGCCAGCAGCTTAGGTGGCGGAGGGGGCCAAGAGACCCAGTACTTC | many | . | TRBJ2-5 | TRBV7-2
CATSATGPNEKLFF | TGTGCCACCAGTGCTACAGGGCCTAATGAAAAACTGTTTTTT | few | . | TRBJ1-4 | TRBV24-1
CASSELGITEAFF | TGTGCCAGCAGTGAATTGGGCATTACTGAAGCTTTCTTT | few | . | TRBJ1-1 | TRBV25-1
CASSLKPTGATEAFF | TGTGCCAGCAGCTTAAAACCGACAGGAGCCACTGAAGCTTTCTTT | many | . | TRBJ1-1 | TRBV6-1
CATGNRGDFEQFF | TGTGCCACCGGAAATAGGGGGGATTTTGAGCAGTTCTTC | many | . | TRBJ2-1 | TRBV11-2
CSVERRSSAETGGTEAFF | TGCAGCGTTGAAAGAAGATCGTCGGCAGAAACAGGGGGCACTGAAGCTTTCTTT | . | TRBD1 | TRBJ1-1 | TRBV29-1
CASLGLLTDTQYF | TGTGCCAGTCTCGGTCTACTCACAGATACGCAGTATTTT | . | . | TRBJ2-3 | TRBV18
CSAGAGTWYQETQYF | TGCAGCGCCGGGGCTGGGACTTGGTACCAAGAGACCCAGTACTTC | many | . | TRBJ2-5 | TRBV29-1
CASRPTSGTYEQYF | TGTGCCAGCAGGCCCACTAGCGGGACATACGAGCAGTACTTC | many | TRBD2 | TRBJ2-7 | TRBV2
CSARAPSGRPEQFF | TGCAGTGCTAGGGCCCCTAGCGGGAGACCTGAGCAGTTCTTC | few | TRBD2 | TRBJ2-1 | TRBV20-1
CASSLTDRPNTGELFF | TGTGCCAGCAGCCTAACGGACAGACCGAACACCGGGGAGCTGTTTTTT | . | . | TRBJ2-2 | TRBV9
CASSELRGDTQYF | TGTGCCAGCAGTGAGTTACGGGGGGATACGCAGTATTTT | many | . | TRBJ2-3 | TRBV2
CATSRDLWREGDEQFF | TGTGCCACCAGCAGAGACCTCTGGCGGGAAGGTGATGAGCAGTTCTTC | . | . | TRBJ2-1 | TRBV15
CASSLARVFAQYF | TGTGCCAGCAGCTTAGCAAGGGTTTTTGCGCAGTACTTC | few | . | TRBJ2-7 | TRBV7-8
CASRKPTFGAWGGYTGELFF | TGTGCCAGCAGAAAACCCACCTTCGGTGCTTGGGGAGGCTACACCGGGGAGCTGTTTTTT | many | . | TRBJ2-2 | TRBV28
CASNLGVHSKAGEQFF | TGCGCCAGCAACCTGGGGGTACATTCCAAAGCCGGTGAGCAGTTCTTC | few | . | TRBJ2-1 | TRBV5-1
CASSSPPGIAKNIQYF | TGTGCCAGCAGCTCCCCTCCCGGTATAGCCAAAAACATTCAGTACTTC | . | . | TRBJ2-4 | TRBV7-2
CASSLRLTRGNIQYF | TGTGCCAGCAGCCTCCGATTGACTAGGGGAAACATTCAGTACTTC | many | . | TRBJ2-4 | TRBV7-2
CASRGLEGGELFF | TGTGCCAGCAGGGGACTAGAGGGCGGGGAGCTGTTTTTT | many | TRBD2 | TRBJ2-2 | TRBV2